A selection of T cell receptor beta chains follows, all from one sample in a study of blood T cell repertoires in COVID-19. Measured with immunoSEQ multiplex PCR; TCRdb has only the in-frame clones, and not every one. The sample shows approximately 250,000 clones, 90% of them seen only once. The sequenced sample was PBMCs or T cells enriched from blood (not recorded which). These receptors were obtained from a young woman with acute COVID-19. CDR3s include the opening cysteine and the closing phenylalanine or tryptophan. Fields, in order: CDR3 protein, D gene, V gene, J gene. The D gene is left open where the match is weak.

CDR3aa: CASSSYYEQYF; d_gene: .; v_gene: TRBV18; j_gene: TRBJ2-7
CDR3aa: CASTKGTSGGRTSTDTQYF; d_gene: TRBD2; v_gene: TRBV2; j_gene: TRBJ2-3
CDR3aa: CASSLNLDTQYF; d_gene: .; v_gene: TRBV5-1; j_gene: TRBJ2-3
CDR3aa: CASSHKQGASNQPQHF; d_gene: TRBD1; v_gene: TRBV4-1; j_gene: TRBJ1-5
CDR3aa: CASSNTSGRAIEQYF; d_gene: TRBD2; v_gene: TRBV9; j_gene: TRBJ2-7
CDR3aa: CASSTGTSGSNEQYF; d_gene: TRBD2; v_gene: TRBV19; j_gene: TRBJ2-7
CDR3aa: CASSLTAGPYNEQFF; d_gene: TRBD2; v_gene: TRBV5-1; j_gene: TRBJ2-1
CDR3aa: CASREREGYNEQFF; d_gene: TRBD2; v_gene: TRBV6-6; j_gene: TRBJ2-1
CDR3aa: CASSEGTASYEQYF; d_gene: TRBD1; v_gene: TRBV6-1; j_gene: TRBJ2-7
CDR3aa: CASRVRSGELFF; d_gene: .; v_gene: TRBV19; j_gene: TRBJ2-2
CDR3aa: CASSPTGDYGYTF; d_gene: TRBD1; v_gene: TRBV5-6; j_gene: TRBJ1-2
CDR3aa: CASRGLAGDIEQFF; d_gene: TRBD2; v_gene: TRBV7-9; j_gene: TRBJ2-1
CDR3aa: CASSPGQGALSNTGELFF; d_gene: TRBD1; v_gene: TRBV4-1; j_gene: TRBJ2-2
CDR3aa: CASSQLGVGGYTF; d_gene: .; v_gene: TRBV4-1; j_gene: TRBJ1-2
CDR3aa: CAAGEAGVNNEQFF; d_gene: .; v_gene: TRBV28; j_gene: TRBJ2-1
CDR3aa: CASSFFRGGLASPDTQYF; d_gene: .; v_gene: TRBV7-9; j_gene: TRBJ2-3
CDR3aa: CASSFDRAGEQYF; d_gene: TRBD1; v_gene: TRBV7-2; j_gene: TRBJ2-7
CDR3aa: CAIRTGQGVSEAFF; d_gene: TRBD1; v_gene: TRBV10-3; j_gene: TRBJ1-1
CDR3aa: CATSDPGSSYNEQFF; d_gene: .; v_gene: TRBV24-1; j_gene: TRBJ2-1
CDR3aa: CSAGDRAVDTQYF; d_gene: TRBD1; v_gene: TRBV29-1; j_gene: TRBJ2-3
CDR3aa: CASSPLENYGYTF; d_gene: .; v_gene: TRBV18; j_gene: TRBJ1-2
CDR3aa: CAMEEAPYNSPLHF; d_gene: .; v_gene: TRBV7-9; j_gene: TRBJ1-6
CDR3aa: CASSAGLWAIDTQYF; d_gene: .; v_gene: TRBV2; j_gene: TRBJ2-3
CDR3aa: CASSQMGGASYNEQFF; d_gene: .; v_gene: TRBV4-1; j_gene: TRBJ2-1
CDR3aa: CASSAVLTSGAYEQYF; d_gene: TRBD2; v_gene: TRBV9; j_gene: TRBJ2-7
CDR3aa: CASSTLQGDNEKLFF; d_gene: .; v_gene: TRBV28; j_gene: TRBJ1-4
CDR3aa: CASSWSSAIEAGELFF; d_gene: .; v_gene: TRBV27; j_gene: TRBJ2-2
CDR3aa: CASSFLTSGDGEQFF; d_gene: TRBD2; v_gene: TRBV27; j_gene: TRBJ2-1
CDR3aa: CASSQSVFLGVGNTIYF; d_gene: .; v_gene: TRBV3-1/TRBV3-2; j_gene: TRBJ1-3
CDR3aa: CASSQDPRQMNTEAFF; d_gene: .; v_gene: TRBV14; j_gene: TRBJ1-1
CDR3aa: CAISEGQGYGYTF; d_gene: .; v_gene: TRBV10-3; j_gene: TRBJ1-2
CDR3aa: CASSEEGSSDEQFF; d_gene: .; v_gene: TRBV6-4; j_gene: TRBJ2-1
CDR3aa: CASRDSGSSYNEQFF; d_gene: TRBD2; v_gene: TRBV2; j_gene: TRBJ2-1
CDR3aa: CASSQVVMASGSLPYEQYF; d_gene: TRBD2; v_gene: TRBV4-3; j_gene: TRBJ2-7
CDR3aa: CASSYHRQPPSYNEQFF; d_gene: .; v_gene: TRBV27; j_gene: TRBJ2-1
CDR3aa: CATSDSWTGDGYTF; d_gene: TRBD1; v_gene: TRBV24-1; j_gene: TRBJ1-2
CDR3aa: CASSPHRGSYNEQFF; d_gene: TRBD1; v_gene: TRBV9; j_gene: TRBJ2-1
CDR3aa: CASSLGISLAGRGTEAFF; d_gene: .; v_gene: TRBV27; j_gene: TRBJ1-1
CDR3aa: CASSLYQGGRYEQYF; d_gene: .; v_gene: TRBV28; j_gene: TRBJ2-7
CDR3aa: CASSTTGISNQPQHF; d_gene: .; v_gene: TRBV19; j_gene: TRBJ1-5
CDR3aa: CASSLGLHNEQFF; d_gene: .; v_gene: TRBV7-3; j_gene: TRBJ2-1
CDR3aa: CASSQDQTGSQPQHF; d_gene: TRBD1; v_gene: TRBV3-1/TRBV3-2; j_gene: TRBJ1-5
CDR3aa: CASSQAPQNRDLHGYTF; d_gene: .; v_gene: TRBV4-1; j_gene: TRBJ1-2
CDR3aa: CASSGSLGQGEGNTIYF; d_gene: TRBD1; v_gene: TRBV10-1; j_gene: TRBJ1-3
CDR3aa: CASSSGTGLYYEQYF; d_gene: TRBD1; v_gene: TRBV5-1; j_gene: TRBJ2-7
CDR3aa: CASSGTGVYTEAFF; d_gene: TRBD1; v_gene: TRBV5-1; j_gene: TRBJ1-1
CDR3aa: CASSEEPPSGTYNEQFF; d_gene: TRBD2; v_gene: TRBV6-1; j_gene: TRBJ2-1
CDR3aa: CASRAILYNEQFF; d_gene: .; v_gene: TRBV6-5; j_gene: TRBJ2-1
CDR3aa: CASSFPWGDNEQFF; d_gene: .; v_gene: TRBV7-9; j_gene: TRBJ2-1
CDR3aa: CSGGLNTGELFF; d_gene: .; v_gene: TRBV29-1; j_gene: TRBJ2-2
CDR3aa: CASSLQGLTNEKLFF; d_gene: .; v_gene: TRBV7-6; j_gene: TRBJ1-4
CDR3aa: CASSLLAADTQYF; d_gene: .; v_gene: TRBV27; j_gene: TRBJ2-3
CDR3aa: CASSIDRAVGETQYF; d_gene: .; v_gene: TRBV19; j_gene: TRBJ2-5
CDR3aa: CASSEGLAYNEQFF; d_gene: .; v_gene: TRBV2; j_gene: TRBJ2-1
CDR3aa: CASSLPGGKDNEQFF; d_gene: TRBD2; v_gene: TRBV28; j_gene: TRBJ2-1
CDR3aa: CASSMMGLAGYEQYF; d_gene: TRBD2; v_gene: TRBV19; j_gene: TRBJ2-7